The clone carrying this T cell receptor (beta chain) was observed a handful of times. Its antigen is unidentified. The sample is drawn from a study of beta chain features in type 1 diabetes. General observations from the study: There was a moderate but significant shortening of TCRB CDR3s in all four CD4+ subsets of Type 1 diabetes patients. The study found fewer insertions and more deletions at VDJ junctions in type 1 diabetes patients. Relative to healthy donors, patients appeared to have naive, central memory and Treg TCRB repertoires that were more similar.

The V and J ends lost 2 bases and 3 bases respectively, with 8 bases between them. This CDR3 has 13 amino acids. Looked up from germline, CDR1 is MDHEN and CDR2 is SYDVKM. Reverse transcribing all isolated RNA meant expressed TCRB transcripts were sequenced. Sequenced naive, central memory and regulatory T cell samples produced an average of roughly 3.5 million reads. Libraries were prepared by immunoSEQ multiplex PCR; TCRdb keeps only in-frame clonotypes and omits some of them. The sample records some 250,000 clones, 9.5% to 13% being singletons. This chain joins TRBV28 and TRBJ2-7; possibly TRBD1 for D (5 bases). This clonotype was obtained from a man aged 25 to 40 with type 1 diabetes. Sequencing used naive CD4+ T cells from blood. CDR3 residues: CASSLRQHYEQYF. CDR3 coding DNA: TGTGCCAGCAGTTTAAGACAGCACTACGAGCAGTACTTC. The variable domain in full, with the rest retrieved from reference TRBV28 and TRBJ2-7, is DVKVTQSSRYLVKRTGEKVFLECVQDMDHENMFWYRQDPGLGLRLIYFSYDVKMKEKGDIPEGYSVSREKKERFSLILESASTNQTSMYLCASSLRQHYEQYFGPGTRLTVT.